The entry below describes one TCR beta chain. This entry is derived from a study of patients and donors after allogeneic stem cell transplantation. TCRdb reprocessed the RT-PCR reads via MiXCR and lists one record per CDR3 protein. Among hundreds of thousands of distinct CDR3 sequences listed, around 16% were seen once. This CDR3 comprises 16 residues. V lost 7 bases and J 8 bases, leaving 26 bases between the germline ends. Material: blood, either unsorted or a sorted T cell fraction (not recorded which). The chain joins TRBV12-3 or TRBV12-4 to TRBJ1-1, with a tentative D call TRBD1 (5 bases). The TCR sequence derives from a human donor who was either an allogeneic HSCT recipient or a stem cell or donor lymphocyte infusion donor (not recorded which). It is not recorded whose cells these are; they may come from a transplant donor. CDR3: CASTSGVSPESREAFF. The CDR3 DNA is TGTGCCAGCACCTCGGGGGTGTCGCCCGAGTCGAGAGAAGCTTTCTTT.